This TCR beta chain emerged from a study of blood T cell repertoires in COVID-19. Study information: Some COVID-19 samples were acute and others convalescent; all came from the United States, Italy and Spain. The analysed material was cDNA or gDNA that came from T cells, B-cell-depleted T cells, or PBMCs.

This clone has a handful of counts. The CDR3 runs to 15 residues. V lost 1 base and J 4 bases, leaving 10 bases between the germline ends. Per germline, CDR1 MDHEN and CDR2 SYDVKM. In the authors' methods: Estimated nucleated cell counts came from reference gene primer amplification. Using immunoSEQ multiplex PCR, the repertoire was profiled, and TCRdb retains in-frame clones only, with some absent. For V, J and clone size, that table is used; D and trimming come from the DNA. The data contain about 70,000 clones, about 80% of them singletons. The rearrangement links TRBV28 to TRBJ1-4; D is unresolved. Sequencing input: peripheral blood. The origin of this receptor is a man in his 70s who had recovered from COVID-19. CDR3 region: CASSLFRGNNEKLFF. The CDR3 nucleotides read TGTGCCAGCAGTTTATTTCGCGGTAATAATGAAAAACTGTTTTTT.